This T cell receptor (beta chain) was retrieved from a study of control samples from healthy donors and cancer patients. Sequencing used immunoSEQ multiplex PCR; TCRdb keeps in-frame clones, though not all of them. The sample includes about 150,000 clones, over 90% seen only once; the top ten take 12% to 15%. This CDR3 comprises 13 residues. With 3 bases removed from V and 2 bases from J, the gap between germline ends came to 7 bases. Germline V gene lookup returns CDR1 LGHDT and CDR2 YNNKEL (reference sequence). Concerning this clone: Other DNA variants within this sample encode the same CDR3.

The source material was PBMCs. V gene TRBV3-1 (or the pseudogene TRBV3-2) combines with J gene TRBJ1-1; D not certain. The sequence was collected from a man between 60 and 70 years old with colorectal cancer. In nucleotides, the CDR3 is TGTGCCAGCAGCCAGGGTCAAAACACTGAAGCTTTCTTT. Translating it yields CASSQGQNTEAFF.